This passage covers 32 T cell receptor beta chains from one sample sequenced in a study of graft-versus-host responses after intestinal transplantation. Their specific antigens are unknown. The table came from immunoSEQ multiplex PCR; TCRdb's copy has only in-frame clones and leaves some out. The table lists about 70,000 clones, around 90% of them singletons, with around 4% in the top ten. This specimen consisted of unstimulated CD8+ T cells sorted from spleen or lymph node cells, obtained before transplant. These TCRs come from a human donor who was the organ donor for an intestinal transplant.

The chain couples TRBV28 to TRBJ1-5, with a possible D match to TRBD1 (5 bases). The CDR3 extends over 14 amino acids. The V and J ends lost 1 base and 4 bases respectively, with 8 bases between them. The germline CDR1 and CDR2 sequences are MDHEN and SYDVKM. For the CDR3, the DNA is TGTGCCAGCAGTTTATCGGGGGTTAATCAGCCCCAGCATTTT. Its protein is CASSLSGVNQPQHF. Supplemented by reference TRBV28 and TRBJ1-5, the full variable domain reads DVKVTQSSRYLVKRTGEKVFLECVQDMDHENMFWYRQDPGLGLRLIYFSYDVKMKEKGDIPEGYSVSREKKERFSLILESASTNQTSMYLCASSLSGVNQPQHFGDGTRLSIL.

The chain combines TRBV27 with TRBJ2-3, with 9 bases lining up with TRBD1. Looked up from germline, CDR1 is MNHEY and CDR2 is SMNVEV (reference sequence). CDR3 length: 15 residues. V shed 3 bases and J 6 bases; nucleotides not matched to a gene: 7. CDR3 DNA sequence: TGTGCCAGCAGTTTTAACAGGGGGCGCATGGATACGCAGTATTTT. Its translation: CASSFNRGRMDTQYF.

The chain uses TRBV2 and TRBJ1-4, with D tentatively TRBD1 (6 bases). V was shortened by 7 bases and J by 8 bases, with 17 bases between the two germline ends. The CDR3 length is 14 residues. Germline CDR1 is SNHLY and CDR2 is FYNNEI. CDR3 in amino acids: CASTGQSVGEKLFF. In DNA, the CDR3 is TGTGCCAGCACCGGACAGTCGGTCGGGGAAAAACTGTTTTTT.

This chain connects TRBV4-3 to TRBJ1-6; 7 bases match TRBD1. The CDR3 has 17 residues. With V trimmed by 0 bases and J by 7 bases, 9 bases remained unmatched. Germline CDR1 LGHNA, CDR2 YSLEER. The CDR3 DNA is TGCGCCAGCAGCCAAGATCTACGGGACAGACCCAATTCACCCCTCCACTTT. Translation gives CASSQDLRDRPNSPLHF.

J is TRBJ2-2 and V is TRBV28, with 10 bases matching TRBD2. The CDR3 is 16 residues long. Trimming took 2 bases from V and 5 from J; bases not matched to a gene: 5. The germline CDR1 and CDR2 sequences are MDHEN and SYDVKM. The CDR3 sequence is CASSLLAGDVTGELFF. For the CDR3, the DNA is TGTGCCAGCAGTTTACTAGCGGGGGACGTGACCGGGGAGCTGTTTTTT.

This clone was detected only once. This chain joins TRBV7-8 and TRBJ2-2; maybe TRBD1 (5 bases). The germline V gene has CDR1 SGHVS and CDR2 FQNEAQ. V shed 4 bases and J shed 5 bases, with 14 bases lying between them. CDR3 length equals 15 residues. CDR3 coding DNA: TGTGCCAGCAGCTCCCTAGTCAGGGTAACCGGGGAGCTGTTTTTT. It yields the protein CASSSLVRVTGELFF.

A single count supports this clone. This chain links TRBV7-3 with TRBJ2-2; 7 bases fit TRBD1. Germline CDR1 is SGHTA and CDR2 is FQGTGA. The CDR3 has 15 residues. V dropped 5 bases and J dropped 5; count of bases not matched to a gene: 8. The CDR3 spells CASSPALDRTGELFF. CDR3 bases: TGTGCCAGCAGCCCGGCGCTGGACAGGACCGGGGAGCTGTTTTTT.

Points on this clone: A read error may account for a junction end that differs from germline. J is TRBJ1-1 and V is TRBV30; D is uncertain. The CDR3 runs to 10 residues. The germline V gene encodes CDR1 GTSNPN and CDR2 SVGIG (reference sequence). CDR3 amino acids: CAWGFPEAFF. The CDR3 nucleotides are TGTGCCTGGGGTTTTCCTGAGGCTTTCTTT.

This rearrangement joins TRBV19 to TRBJ1-5, with D perhaps matching TRBD1 (5 bases). V was cut by 7 bases and J by 7 bases, with 20 bases left in between. This CDR3 comprises 15 residues. Germline lookup yields CDR1 LNHDA and CDR2 SQIVND (reference sequence). CDR3 loop: CASNHRPQEGQPQHF. Written as DNA, the CDR3 is TGTGCCAGTAATCACCGCCCACAGGAGGGCCAGCCCCAGCATTTT.

The chain joins TRBV28 to TRBJ1-5; D not certain. Between the trimmed V and J ends, which lost 3 bases and 1 base, there was a span of 19 bases. Per the germline V gene, CDR1 is MDHEN and CDR2 is SYDVKM. CDR3 size: 18 residues. CDR3 loop: CASSLGRSLGGSNQPQHF. CDR3 nucleotide sequence: TGTGCCAGCAGTTTGGGTCGGTCCCTTGGCGGGAGCAATCAGCCCCAGCATTTT.

The count of this clone is one. The chain uses TRBV4-1 and TRBJ1-5; D remains ambiguous. The V end lost 7 bases, the J end lost 5 bases, and 12 bases lay between the germline ends. This CDR3 has 13 amino acids. Germline V gene sequence: CDR1 MGHRA, CDR2 YSYEKL. The CDR3 DNA is TGCGCCAGCAAGGCTGGCGGCGATCAGCCCCAGCATTTT. Protein: CASKAGGDQPQHF.

The chain uses TRBV4-2 and TRBJ1-2, with 7 nucleotides matching TRBD1. Germline CDR1 reads LGHNA; CDR2 reads YNFKEQ. The CDR3 loop spans 15 amino acids. Trimming took 2 bases from V and 4 from J; bases not matched to a gene: 7. The CDR3 DNA sequence: TGTGCCAGCAGCCAACAGGGGGACGAGGTCTATGGCTACACCTTC. Its protein is CASSQQGDEVYGYTF.

As concerns this clone: A read error may produce the germline difference seen at one junction end. The V call is TRBV27, the J call TRBJ2-2, with a tentative D call TRBD1 (5 bases). Per germline, CDR1 MNHEY and CDR2 SMNVEV (reference sequence). This CDR3 contains 14 residues. CDR3 sequence reads: CTSSWGSNTGELFF. The CDR3 DNA reads as TGTACCAGCAGTTGGGGCTCGAACACCGGGGAGCTGTTTTTT.

The chain links TRBV29-1 to TRBJ2-1, with D possibly TRBD2 on 6 matching bases. Trimming stripped 4 bases from V and 6 bases from J, with 13 bases between. The CDR3 consists of 13 residues. Germline V gene data show CDR1 as SQVTM and CDR2 as ANQGSEA. The chain's CDR3 is CSVGTTGVNEQFF. CDR3 DNA sequence: TGCAGCGTTGGTACAACGGGGGTCAATGAGCAGTTCTTC.

V usage is TRBV11-2 and J usage is TRBJ2-7; 11 bases align to TRBD1. There are 14 residues in the CDR3. Germline CDR1 SGHAT, CDR2 FQNNGV. With V trimmed by 3 bases and J by 4 bases, 2 bases remained unmatched. The CDR3 here is CASSLGQGVYEQYV. The CDR3 DNA reads as TGTGCCAGCAGCTTGGGACAGGGGGTTTACGAGCAGTACGTC.

This chain connects TRBV19 to TRBJ1-5; the D gene is possibly TRBD1 (5 bases). Per germline, CDR1 LNHDA and CDR2 SQIVND (reference sequence). The length of the CDR3 is 13 residues. With 4 bases removed from V and 9 bases from J, the gap between germline ends came to 13 bases. CDR3 sequence reads: CASSNSRGWPQHF. The CDR3 region has the DNA TGTGCCAGTAGTAACTCCCGGGGGTGGCCCCAGCATTTT. Variable domain in full (rest from reference TRBV19 and TRBJ1-5): DGGITQSPKYLFRKEGQNVTLSCEQNLNHDAMYWYRQDPGQGLRLIYYSQIVNDFQKGDIAEGYSVSREKKESFPLTVTSAQKNPTAFYLCASSNSRGWPQHFGDGTRLSIL.

The DNA for the CDR3 is TGTGCCAGCAGTTACTTCACAGGGGGCCTGAACACTGAAGCTTTCTTT. The encoded protein is CASSYFTGGLNTEAFF. The chain employs TRBV6-5 and TRBJ1-1; 9 bases map to TRBD1. Trimming at V came to 1 base and at J to 0 bases, leaving 3 bases not matched to a gene. The length of the CDR3 is 16 residues. The germline V gene encodes CDR1 MNHEY and CDR2 SVGAGI.

CDR3 nucleotides: TGTGCCAGCAGTTACCCCCCGACGGGGAACACTGAAGCTTTCTTT. Amino acids: CASSYPPTGNTEAFF. The rearrangement links TRBV6-5 to TRBJ1-1; no definite D call. V dropped 2 bases and J dropped 1 base, with 11 bases sitting between them. The germline CDR1 and CDR2 sequences are MNHEY and SVGAGI. The CDR3 spans 15 residues.

The rearrangement links TRBV7-3 to TRBJ2-1, with D perhaps TRBD2 (6 bases). Germline lookup yields CDR1 SGHTA and CDR2 FQGTGA. The length of the CDR3 is 14 residues. Trimming shortened V by 7 bases and J by 8 bases, and 18 bases separated the two germline ends. CDR3 sequence reads: CASTFFGGSDEQFF. Here the CDR3 DNA reads TGTGCCAGCACTTTTTTCGGGGGTTCGGATGAGCAGTTCTTC.

The chain recombines TRBV4-1 with TRBJ2-4; weak D call: TRBD1 (6 bases). The V gene lost 0 bases and the J gene lost 7 bases, with 10 bases spanning the gap. The CDR3 loop spans 14 amino acids. Germline loops: CDR1 MGHRA, CDR2 YSYEKL. DNA of the CDR3: TGCGCCAGCAGCCAAGATCAGGGGTGGAACATTCAGTACTTC. Its translation: CASSQDQGWNIQYF.

CDR3 DNA: TGCAGCCACTTGCTGGCGGGGGCCCGAAATGAGCAGTTCTTC. Protein product: CSHLLAGARNEQFF. The chain carries TRBV29-1 and TRBJ2-1, with D possibly matching TRBD2 (7 bases). Deletions cut 8 bases from V and 7 bases from J, with 21 bases between. Germline CDR1 SQVTM, CDR2 ANQGSEA. This CDR3 spans 14 amino acids.

The chain is built from TRBV7-6 and TRBJ2-2; possible D gene TRBD1, 5 bases. Germline lookup yields CDR1 SGHVS and CDR2 FNYEAQ. V lost 5 bases, J lost 4 bases, and 8 bases lay in between. This CDR3 region has 13 residues. CDR3 bases: TGTGCCAGCAGCCCTAGGGGCACCGGGGAGCTGTTTTTT. Amino acid sequence: CASSPRGTGELFF.

With regard to this clone: Other DNA sequences from this sample encode an identical CDR3 as well. The chain joins TRBV4-1 to TRBJ1-2, with a tentative D call TRBD1 (6 bases). CDR1 and CDR2 from the germline V gene are MGHRA and YSYEKL. This CDR3 comprises 16 residues. V dropped 0 bases and J dropped 4 bases, with 15 bases sitting between them. CDR3 nucleotides: TGCGCCAGCAGCCAAGATAGGGGGGGAAAGGGCTATGGCTACACCTTC. It translates to CASSQDRGGKGYGYTF.

This chain joins TRBV15 and TRBJ2-3; 7 positions agree with TRBD1. Looked up from germline, CDR1 is LNHNV and CDR2 is YYDKDF (reference sequence). The CDR3 runs to 13 residues. Trimming took 8 bases from V and 0 from J; bases not matched to a gene: 2. CDR3 amino acids: CATSDRSTDTQYF. The CDR3 DNA reads TGTGCCACCTCGGACAGGAGCACAGATACGCAGTATTTT.

This clone was observed many times. The CDR3 sequence: CASSRDLSSTDTQYF. CDR3 nucleotides: TGCGCCAGCAGCCGGGACTTGTCTAGCACAGATACGCAGTATTTT. This chain links TRBV10-1 with TRBJ2-3; maybe TRBD2 (6 bases). The length of the CDR3 is 15 residues. Trimming took 6 bases from V and 0 from J, leaving 13 bases between them. Looked up from germline, CDR1 is WNHNN and CDR2 is SYGVQD (reference sequence).

The V call is TRBV19, the J call TRBJ1-5, with unresolved D. The germline V gene has CDR1 LNHDA and CDR2 SQIVND (reference sequence). The CDR3 is 13 residues long. The V and J ends lost 3 bases and 6 bases respectively, with 9 bases between them. CDR3 in DNA: TGTGCCAGTAGTATGGCGGTAGGTCAGCCCCAGCATTTT. The encoded protein is CASSMAVGQPQHF.

This chain links TRBV7-8 with TRBJ1-3, with 8 nucleotides matching TRBD1. The CDR3 totals 16 residues. The ends lost 3 bases at V and 0 bases at J; junction bases unmatched: 4. The germline V gene encodes CDR1 SGHVS and CDR2 FQNEAQ. The CDR3 is CASSFLTGVSGNTIYF. In DNA, the CDR3 is TGTGCCAGCAGCTTCCTGACAGGGGTCTCTGGAAACACCATATATTTT.

This chain links TRBV4-3 with TRBJ1-2; D is possibly TRBD1 (6 bases). The ends were cut back, 3 bases at V and 1 base at J, with 9 bases in the middle. The CDR3 totals 14 residues. Germline values: CDR1 LGHNA, CDR2 YSLEER. The CDR3 region is CASSHRQDNYGYTF. DNA of the CDR3: TGCGCCAGCAGCCATAGACAGGATAACTATGGCTACACCTTC.

The chain employs TRBV4-2 and TRBJ2-1; unclear D gene. With 0 bases removed from V and 5 bases from J, the gap between germline ends came to 20 bases. The CDR3 loop spans 18 amino acids. In germline, CDR1 is LGHNA, CDR2 YNFKEQ. The CDR3 sequence is CASSQDLKKRWQHNEQFF. CDR3 bases: TGTGCCAGCAGCCAAGATTTAAAAAAGCGTTGGCAGCACAATGAGCAGTTCTTC.

This rearrangement joins TRBV28 to TRBJ1-6, with TRBD1 as a possible D gene (6 bases). This CDR3 comprises 15 residues. V lost 3 bases and J 5 bases, leaving 11 bases between the germline ends. Germline-derived CDR1 and CDR2 are MDHEN and SYDVKM. In DNA, the CDR3 is TGTGCCAGCAGTTTCGGGGGGCCTAATAATTCACCCCTCCACTTT. The encoded protein is CASSFGGPNNSPLHF.

J is TRBJ1-2 and V is TRBV7-2; 8 nucleotides match TRBD1. The CDR3 has 15 residues. Germline trimming cut 5 bases from V and 5 bases from J; bases unmatched to any gene: 10. Germline V gene data show CDR1 as SGHTA and CDR2 as FQGNSA. The CDR3 DNA sequence: TGTGCCAGCAGCCTCCTATGGACAGGGTTTTATGGCTACACCTTC. Translation: CASSLLWTGFYGYTF.

In this sample, this clone turned up once. J is TRBJ2-7 and V is TRBV30, with 7 bases fitting TRBD1. The CDR3 loop spans 12 amino acids. Germline lookup yields CDR1 GTSNPN and CDR2 SVGIG (reference sequence). After removal of 5 bases from V and 5 bases from J, the junction contained 6 bases not matched to a gene. CDR3 residues: CAWDLGGHEQYV. The CDR3 bases are TGTGCCTGGGACCTAGGGGGCCACGAGCAGTACGTC.